At least ten counts were recorded for the clone carrying this TCR beta chain. Its antigen is still unknown. This CDR3 spans 13 amino acids. The V end was cut by 4 bases, the J end by 0 bases, with 7 bases between. Germline-derived CDR1 and CDR2 are LGHDT and YNNKEL (reference sequence). These data originate in a study of T cells in Graves' hyperthyroidism and ophthalmopathy. Study in general: Blood was drawn when the patient was first diagnosed and still untreated.

Study-wide results and caveats: Blood held most thyroid clonotypes expanded above 0.001 frequency.

RNA transcripts yielded amplified TCR beta CDR3 regions. HTBI primers drove first-round RT-PCR of the TCR CDR3. One entry per CDR3 protein, called by TCRdb with MiXCR from the multiplex PCR reads. This sample yields over 300,000 distinct CDR3 sequences, of which roughly an eighth are seen a single time; 34% belongs to the top ten. Sequenced: blood. The rearrangement joins TRBV3-1 to TRBJ2-7; no clear D gene. The clonotype comes from a woman in her forties with Graves' ophthalmopathy. The CDR3 spells CASSPRYSYEQYF. CDR3 coding DNA: TGTGCCAGCAGCCCCCGCTACTCCTACGAGCAGTACTTC.